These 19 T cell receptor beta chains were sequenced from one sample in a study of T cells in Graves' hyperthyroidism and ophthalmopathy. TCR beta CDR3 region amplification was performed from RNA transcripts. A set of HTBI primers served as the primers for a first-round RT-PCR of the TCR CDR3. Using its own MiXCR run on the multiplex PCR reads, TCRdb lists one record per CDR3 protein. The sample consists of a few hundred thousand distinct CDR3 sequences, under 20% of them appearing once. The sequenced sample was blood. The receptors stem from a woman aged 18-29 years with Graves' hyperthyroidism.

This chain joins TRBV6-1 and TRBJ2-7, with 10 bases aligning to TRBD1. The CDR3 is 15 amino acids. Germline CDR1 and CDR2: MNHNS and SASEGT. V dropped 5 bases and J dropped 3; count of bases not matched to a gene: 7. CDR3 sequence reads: CASSPTGGFVYEQYF. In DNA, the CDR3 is TGTGCCAGCAGTCCGACAGGGGGCTTTGTCTACGAGCAGTACTTC.

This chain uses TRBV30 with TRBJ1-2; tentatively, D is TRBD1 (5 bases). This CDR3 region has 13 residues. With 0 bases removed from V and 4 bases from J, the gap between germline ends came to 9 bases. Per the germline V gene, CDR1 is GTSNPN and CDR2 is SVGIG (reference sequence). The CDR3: CAWSVTGPYGYTF. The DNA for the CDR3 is TGTGCCTGGAGTGTTACAGGTCCCTATGGCTACACCTTC.

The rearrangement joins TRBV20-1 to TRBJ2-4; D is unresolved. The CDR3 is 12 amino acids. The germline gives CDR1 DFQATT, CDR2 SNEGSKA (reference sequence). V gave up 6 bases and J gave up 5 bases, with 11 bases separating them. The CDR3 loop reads CSASTQENIQYF. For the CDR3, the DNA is TGCAGTGCCAGTACACAAGAAAACATTCAGTACTTC.

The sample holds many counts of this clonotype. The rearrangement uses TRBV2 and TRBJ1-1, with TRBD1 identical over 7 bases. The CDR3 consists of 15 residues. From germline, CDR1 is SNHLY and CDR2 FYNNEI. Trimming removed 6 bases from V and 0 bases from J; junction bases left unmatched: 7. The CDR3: CASSDRARMNTEAFF. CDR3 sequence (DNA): TGTGCCAGCAGCGACAGGGCCCGCATGAACACTGAAGCTTTCTTT. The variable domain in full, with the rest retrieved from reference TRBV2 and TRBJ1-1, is EPEVTQTPSHQVTQMGQEVILRCVPISNHLYFYWYRQILGQKVEFLVSFYNNEISEKSEIFDDQFSVERPDGSNFTLKIRSTKLEDSAMYFCASSDRARMNTEAFFGQGTRLTVV.

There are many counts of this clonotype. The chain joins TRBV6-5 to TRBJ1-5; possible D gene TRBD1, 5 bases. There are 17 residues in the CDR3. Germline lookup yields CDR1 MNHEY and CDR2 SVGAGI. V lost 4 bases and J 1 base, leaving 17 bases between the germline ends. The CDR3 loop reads CASSSEATRGSNQPQHF. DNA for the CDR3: TGTGCCAGCAGTTCCGAAGCCACAAGGGGCAGCAATCAGCCCCAGCATTTT.

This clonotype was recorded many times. CDR3 protein: CASSTGVSGELFF. CDR3 bases: TGTGCCAGCAGCACCGGGGTTTCCGGGGAGCTGTTTTTT. This rearrangement joins TRBV11-2 to TRBJ2-2; tentatively, D is TRBD2 (5 bases). This CDR3 contains 13 residues. Between the trimmed V and J ends, which lost 5 bases and 6 bases, there was a span of 10 bases. The germline gives CDR1 SGHAT, CDR2 FQNNGV. Full variable domain (outside the CDR3, taken from reference TRBV11-2 and TRBJ2-2): EAGVAQSPRYKIIEKRQSVAFWCNPISGHATLYWYQQILGQGPKLLIQFQNNGVVDDSQLPKDRFSAERLKGVDSTLKIQPAKLEDSAVYLCASSTGVSGELFFGEGSRLTVL.

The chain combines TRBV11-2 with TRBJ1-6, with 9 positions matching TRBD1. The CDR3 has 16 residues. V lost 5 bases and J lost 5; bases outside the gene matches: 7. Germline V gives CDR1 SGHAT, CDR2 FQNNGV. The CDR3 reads CASSPRTGVNNSPLHF. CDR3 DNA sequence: TGTGCCAGCAGCCCGCGGACAGGGGTTAATAATTCACCCCTCCACTTT.

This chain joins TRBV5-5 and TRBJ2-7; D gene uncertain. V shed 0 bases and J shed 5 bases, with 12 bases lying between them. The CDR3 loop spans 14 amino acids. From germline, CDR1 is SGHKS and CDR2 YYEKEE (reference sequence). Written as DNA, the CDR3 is TGTGCCAGCAGCTTGGCTCCGACAATCGACGAGCAGTACTTC. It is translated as CASSLAPTIDEQYF.

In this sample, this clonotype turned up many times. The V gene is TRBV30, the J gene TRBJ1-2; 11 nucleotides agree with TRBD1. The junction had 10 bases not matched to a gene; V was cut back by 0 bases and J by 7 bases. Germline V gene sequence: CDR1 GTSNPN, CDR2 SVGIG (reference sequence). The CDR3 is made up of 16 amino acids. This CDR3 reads CAWSVPWTGGKGGYTF. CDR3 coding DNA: TGTGCCTGGAGTGTACCCTGGACAGGGGGCAAGGGTGGCTACACCTTC.

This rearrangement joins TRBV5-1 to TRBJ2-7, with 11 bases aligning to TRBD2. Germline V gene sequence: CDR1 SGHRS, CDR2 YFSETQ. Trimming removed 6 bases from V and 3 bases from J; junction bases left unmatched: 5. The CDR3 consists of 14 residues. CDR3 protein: CASNSGLAVYEQYF. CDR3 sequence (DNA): TGCGCCAGCAATTCGGGACTAGCGGTCTACGAGCAGTACTTC.

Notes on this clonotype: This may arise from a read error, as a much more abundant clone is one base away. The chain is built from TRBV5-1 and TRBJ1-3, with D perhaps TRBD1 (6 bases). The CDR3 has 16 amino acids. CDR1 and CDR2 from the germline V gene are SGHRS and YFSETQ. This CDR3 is CSSSLAGTTGGNTIYF. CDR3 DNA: TGCTCCAGCAGCTTGGCCGGGACAACGGGAGGAAACACCATATATTTT.

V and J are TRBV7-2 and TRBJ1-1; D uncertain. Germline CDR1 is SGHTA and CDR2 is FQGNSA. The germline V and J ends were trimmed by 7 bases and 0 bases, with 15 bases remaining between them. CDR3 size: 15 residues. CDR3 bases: TGTGCCAGCATCCACGTTCCTTATTTGAACACTGAAGCTTTCTTT. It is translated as CASIHVPYLNTEAFF.

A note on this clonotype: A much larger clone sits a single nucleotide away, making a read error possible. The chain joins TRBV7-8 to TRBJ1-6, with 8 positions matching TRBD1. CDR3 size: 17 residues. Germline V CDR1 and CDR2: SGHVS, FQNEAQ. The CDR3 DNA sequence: TGTGCCAGCAGCTTAGGGGACAGGCGCTCCTATATTTCACCCCTCCACTTT. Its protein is CASSLGDRRSYISPLHF. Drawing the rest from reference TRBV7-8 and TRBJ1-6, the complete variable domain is GAGVSQSPRYKVAKRGQDVALRCDPISGHVSLFWYQQALGQGPEFLTYFQNEAQLDKSGLPSDRFFAERPEGSVSTLKIQRTQQEDSAVYLCASSLGDRRSYISPLHFGNGTRLTVT.

The DNA for the CDR3 is TGTGCCAGCAGCTTAACCCGTACTAGCGTCGAGACCCAGTACTTC. This encodes CASSLTRTSVETQYF. The chain joins TRBV11-2 to TRBJ2-5; TRBD2 matches at 7 bases. Trimming removed 2 bases from V and 5 bases from J; junction bases left unmatched: 8. The CDR3 runs 15 residues. The V gene's germline CDR1 is SGHAT and CDR2 FQNNGV.

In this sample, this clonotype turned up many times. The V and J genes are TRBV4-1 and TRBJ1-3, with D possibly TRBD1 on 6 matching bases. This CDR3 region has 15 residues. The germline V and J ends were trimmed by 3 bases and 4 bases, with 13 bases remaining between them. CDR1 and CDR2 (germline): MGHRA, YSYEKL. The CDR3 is CASSQTGLGGNTIYF. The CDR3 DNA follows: TGCGCCAGCAGCCAGACAGGCCTTGGAGGAAACACCATATATTTT.

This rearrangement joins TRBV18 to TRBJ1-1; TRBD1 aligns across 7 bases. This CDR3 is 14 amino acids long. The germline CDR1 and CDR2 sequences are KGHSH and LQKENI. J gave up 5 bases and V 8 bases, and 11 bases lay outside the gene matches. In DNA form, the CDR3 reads TGTGCCAGCAGGGGACAGCTCTCTTTGACTGAAGCTTTCTTT. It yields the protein CASRGQLSLTEAFF.

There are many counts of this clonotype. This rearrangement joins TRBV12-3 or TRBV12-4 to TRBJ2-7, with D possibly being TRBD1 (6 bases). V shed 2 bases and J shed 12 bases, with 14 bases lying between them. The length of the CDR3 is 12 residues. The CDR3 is CASSLWGRDRYF. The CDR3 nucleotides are TGTGCCAGCAGTTTATGGGGGCGCGATCGGTACTTC.

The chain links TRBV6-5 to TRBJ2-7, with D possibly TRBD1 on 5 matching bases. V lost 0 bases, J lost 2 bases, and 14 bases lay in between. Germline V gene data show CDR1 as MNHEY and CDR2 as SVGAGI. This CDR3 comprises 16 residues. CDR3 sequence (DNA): TGTGCCAGCAGTTACTCGACAGCCCTTGTCCCCTACGAGCAGTACTTC. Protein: CASSYSTALVPYEQYF.

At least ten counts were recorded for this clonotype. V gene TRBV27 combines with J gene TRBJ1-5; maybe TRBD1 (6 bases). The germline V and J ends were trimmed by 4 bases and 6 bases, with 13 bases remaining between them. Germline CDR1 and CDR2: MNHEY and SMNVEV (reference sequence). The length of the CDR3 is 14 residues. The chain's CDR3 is CASSSTGWGQPQHF. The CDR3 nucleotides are TGTGCCAGCAGTTCCACAGGGTGGGGTCAGCCCCAGCATTTT.